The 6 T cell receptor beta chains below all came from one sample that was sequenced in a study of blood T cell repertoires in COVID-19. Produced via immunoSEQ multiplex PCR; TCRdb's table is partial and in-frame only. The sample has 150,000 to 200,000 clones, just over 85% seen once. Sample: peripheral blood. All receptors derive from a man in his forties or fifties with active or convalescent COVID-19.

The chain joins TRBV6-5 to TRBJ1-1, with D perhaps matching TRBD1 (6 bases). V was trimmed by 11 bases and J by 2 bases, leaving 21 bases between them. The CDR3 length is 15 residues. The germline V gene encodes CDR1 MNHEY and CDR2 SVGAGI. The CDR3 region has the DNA TGTGCCCGAATTGACAGTCAGGGGACAAACACTGAAGCTTTCTTT. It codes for CARIDSQGTNTEAFF.

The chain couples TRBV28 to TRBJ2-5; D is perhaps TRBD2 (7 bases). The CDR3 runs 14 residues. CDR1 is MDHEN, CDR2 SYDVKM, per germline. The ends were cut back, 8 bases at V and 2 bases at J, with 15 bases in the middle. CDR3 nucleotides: TGTGCCAGCCGTGAGGGGGGGGTTCAAGAGACCCAGTACTTC. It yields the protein CASREGGVQETQYF.

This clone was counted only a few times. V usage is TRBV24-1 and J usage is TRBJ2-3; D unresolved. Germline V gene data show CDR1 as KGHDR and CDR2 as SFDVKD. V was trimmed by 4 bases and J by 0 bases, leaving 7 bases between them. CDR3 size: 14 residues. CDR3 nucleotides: TGTGCCACCAGTGACCTCCTCAGCACAGATACGCAGTATTTT. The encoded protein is CATSDLLSTDTQYF.

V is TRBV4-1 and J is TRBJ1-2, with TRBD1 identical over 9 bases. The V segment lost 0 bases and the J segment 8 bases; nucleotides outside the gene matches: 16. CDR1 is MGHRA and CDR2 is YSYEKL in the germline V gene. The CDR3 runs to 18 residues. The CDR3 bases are TGCGCCAGCAGCCAAGATTTCGGGCGGGGACAGGGAGAAGGGGGCTACACCTTC. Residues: CASSQDFGRGQGEGGYTF.

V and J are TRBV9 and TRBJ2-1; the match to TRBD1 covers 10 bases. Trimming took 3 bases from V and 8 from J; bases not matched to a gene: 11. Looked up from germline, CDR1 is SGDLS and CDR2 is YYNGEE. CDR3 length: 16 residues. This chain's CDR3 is CASSALGDRGADEQFF. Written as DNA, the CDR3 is TGTGCCAGCAGCGCCCTGGGGGACAGGGGCGCGGATGAGCAGTTCTTC.

The CDR3 reads CASIPTSGRKDEQFF. The CDR3 region has the DNA TGTGCCAGCATCCCGACTAGCGGGAGAAAAGATGAGCAGTTCTTC. This sequence joins TRBV7-9 and TRBJ2-1; 12 nucleotides agree with TRBD2. Germline V lookup: CDR1 SEHNR, CDR2 FQNEAQ (reference sequence). V trimming: 7 bases; J trimming: 8 bases; junction bases outside the gene matches: 9. The CDR3 has 15 residues. Using reference TRBV7-9 and TRBJ2-1 for the parts outside the CDR3, the full variable domain is DTGVSQNPRHKITKRGQNVTFRCDPISEHNRLYWYRQTLGQGPEFLTYFQNEAQLEKSRLLSDRFSAERPKGSFSTLEIQRTEQGDSAMYLCASIPTSGRKDEQFFGPGTRLTVL.